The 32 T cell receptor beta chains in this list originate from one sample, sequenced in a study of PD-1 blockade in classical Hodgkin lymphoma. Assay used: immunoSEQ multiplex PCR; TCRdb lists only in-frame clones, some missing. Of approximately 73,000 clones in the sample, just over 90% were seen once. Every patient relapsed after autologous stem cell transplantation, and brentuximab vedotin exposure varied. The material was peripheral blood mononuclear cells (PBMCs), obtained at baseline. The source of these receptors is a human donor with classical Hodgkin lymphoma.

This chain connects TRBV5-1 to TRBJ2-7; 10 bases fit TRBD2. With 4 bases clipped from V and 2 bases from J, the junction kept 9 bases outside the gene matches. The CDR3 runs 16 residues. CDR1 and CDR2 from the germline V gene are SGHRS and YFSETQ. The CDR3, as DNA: TGCGCCAGCAGCCTCGACCGGACTAGCGGAGCCTACGAGCAGTACTTC. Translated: CASSLDRTSGAYEQYF.

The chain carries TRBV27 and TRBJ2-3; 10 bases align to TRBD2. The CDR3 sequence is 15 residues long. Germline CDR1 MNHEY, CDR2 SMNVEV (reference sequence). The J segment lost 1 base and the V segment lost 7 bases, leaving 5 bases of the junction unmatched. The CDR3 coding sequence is TGTGCCAGCAAATTTGGACTAGCGGGCACAGATACGCAGTATTTT. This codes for CASKFGLAGTDTQYF.

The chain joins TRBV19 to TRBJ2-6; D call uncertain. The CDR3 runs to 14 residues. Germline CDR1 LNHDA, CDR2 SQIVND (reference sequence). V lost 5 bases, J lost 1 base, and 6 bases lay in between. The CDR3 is CASSSQSGANVLTF. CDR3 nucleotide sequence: TGTGCCAGTAGTTCGCAATCTGGGGCCAACGTCCTGACTTTC.

Here the CDR3 DNA reads TGTGCCAGCAGCCGGGTGGGGGCAGGCTCAGGGAAGCTCTACAATGAGCAGTTCTTC. This gives the protein CASSRVGAGSGKLYNEQFF. The genes are TRBV9 and TRBJ2-1; tentatively, D is TRBD1 (6 bases). Germline loops: CDR1 SGDLS, CDR2 YYNGEE. The CDR3 length is 19 residues. The V and J ends lost 4 bases and 3 bases respectively, with 26 bases between them.

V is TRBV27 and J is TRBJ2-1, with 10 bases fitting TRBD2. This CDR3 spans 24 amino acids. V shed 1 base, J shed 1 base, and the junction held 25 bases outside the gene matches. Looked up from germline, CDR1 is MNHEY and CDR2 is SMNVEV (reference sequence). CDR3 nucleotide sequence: TGTGCCAGCAGTTTATTCTGGGAGCCTTTTCTACTTGGGCTAGCGGGAGCGTCCTACAATGAGCAGTTCTTC. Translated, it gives CASSLFWEPFLLGLAGASYNEQFF.

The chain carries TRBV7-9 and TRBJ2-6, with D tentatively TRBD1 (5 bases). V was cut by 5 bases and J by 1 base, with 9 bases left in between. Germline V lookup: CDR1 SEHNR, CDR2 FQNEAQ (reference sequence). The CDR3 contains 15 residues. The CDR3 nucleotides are TGTGCCAGCAGCCCAGCAGGGTCTGGGGCCAACGTCCTGACTTTC. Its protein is CASSPAGSGANVLTF.

The CDR3 here is CASSLGRGLGGSYEQYF. Written as DNA, the CDR3 is TGTGCCAGCAGCTTAGGTAGAGGACTAGGGGGCTCCTACGAGCAGTACTTC. The chain has TRBV11-2 and TRBJ2-7; D possibly corresponds to TRBD2 (7 bases). The germline gives CDR1 SGHAT, CDR2 FQNNGV. Trimming cost V 1 base and J 0 bases, with 16 bases left between them. The CDR3 covers 17 residues.

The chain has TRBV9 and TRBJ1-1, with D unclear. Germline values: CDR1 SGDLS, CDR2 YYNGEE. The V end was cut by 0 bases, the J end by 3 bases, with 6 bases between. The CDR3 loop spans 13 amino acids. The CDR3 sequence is CASSVEGHTEAFF. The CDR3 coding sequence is TGTGCCAGCAGCGTAGAAGGGCACACTGAAGCTTTCTTT.

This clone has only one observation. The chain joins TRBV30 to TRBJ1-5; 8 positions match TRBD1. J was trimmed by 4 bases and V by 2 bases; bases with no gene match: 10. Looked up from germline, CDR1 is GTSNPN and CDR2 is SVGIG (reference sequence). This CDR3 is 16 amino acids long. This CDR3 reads CAWSPWDRSINQPQHF. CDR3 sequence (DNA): TGTGCCTGGAGTCCTTGGGACAGGTCAATTAATCAGCCCCAGCATTTT.

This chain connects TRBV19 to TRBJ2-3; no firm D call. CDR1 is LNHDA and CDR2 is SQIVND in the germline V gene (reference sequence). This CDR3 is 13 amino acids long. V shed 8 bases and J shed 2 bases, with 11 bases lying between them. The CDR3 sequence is CASGKGDTDTQYF. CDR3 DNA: TGTGCCAGTGGGAAGGGTGACACAGATACGCAGTATTTT. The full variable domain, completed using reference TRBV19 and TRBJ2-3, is DGGITQSPKYLFRKEGQNVTLSCEQNLNHDAMYWYRQDPGQGLRLIYYSQIVNDFQKGDIAEGYSVSREKKESFPLTVTSAQKNPTAFYLCASGKGDTDTQYFGPGTRLTVL.

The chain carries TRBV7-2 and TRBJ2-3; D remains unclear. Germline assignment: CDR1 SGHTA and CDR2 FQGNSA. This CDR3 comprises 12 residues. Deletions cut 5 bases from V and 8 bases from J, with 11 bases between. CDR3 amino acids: CASSPLWATQYF. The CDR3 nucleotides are TGTGCCAGCAGCCCACTCTGGGCTACGCAGTATTTT. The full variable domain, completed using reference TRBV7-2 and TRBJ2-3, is GAGVSQSPSNKVTEKGKDVELRCDPISGHTALYWYRQSLGQGLEFLIYFQGNSAPDKSGLPSDRFSAERTGGSVSTLTIQRTQQEDSAVYLCASSPLWATQYFGPGTRLTVL.

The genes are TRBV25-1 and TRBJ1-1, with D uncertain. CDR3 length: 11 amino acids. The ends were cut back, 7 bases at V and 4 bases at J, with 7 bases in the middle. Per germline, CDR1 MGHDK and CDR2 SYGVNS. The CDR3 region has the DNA TGTGCCAGCAACGGACCCACTGAAGCTTTCTTT. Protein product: CASNGPTEAFF.

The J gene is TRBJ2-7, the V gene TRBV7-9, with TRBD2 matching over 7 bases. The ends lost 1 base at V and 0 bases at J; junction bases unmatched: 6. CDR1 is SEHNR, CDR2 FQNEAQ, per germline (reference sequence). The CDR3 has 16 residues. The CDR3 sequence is CASSLGGSGYSYEQYF. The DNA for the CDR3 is TGTGCCAGCAGCTTAGGGGGTAGCGGGTACTCCTACGAGCAGTACTTC.

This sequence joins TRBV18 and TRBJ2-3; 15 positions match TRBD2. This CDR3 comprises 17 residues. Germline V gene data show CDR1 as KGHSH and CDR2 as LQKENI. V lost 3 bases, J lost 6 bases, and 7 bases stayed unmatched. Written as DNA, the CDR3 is TGTGCCAGCTCACCTCCGGGACTAGCGGGAGGAGGGGATACGCAGTATTTT. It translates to CASSPPGLAGGGDTQYF.

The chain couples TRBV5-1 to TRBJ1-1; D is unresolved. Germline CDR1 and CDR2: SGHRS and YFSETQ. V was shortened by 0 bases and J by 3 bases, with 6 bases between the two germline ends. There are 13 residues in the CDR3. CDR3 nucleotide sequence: TGCGCCAGCAGCTTGGCCCTCGACACTGAAGCTTTCTTT. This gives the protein CASSLALDTEAFF.

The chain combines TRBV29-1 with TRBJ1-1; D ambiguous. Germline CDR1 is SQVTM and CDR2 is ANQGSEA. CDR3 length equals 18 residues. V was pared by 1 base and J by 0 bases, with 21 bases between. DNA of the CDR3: TGCAGCGTTGAAGGCCCCCTCTGGCAGTCTTATATGAACACTGAAGCTTTCTTT. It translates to CSVEGPLWQSYMNTEAFF.

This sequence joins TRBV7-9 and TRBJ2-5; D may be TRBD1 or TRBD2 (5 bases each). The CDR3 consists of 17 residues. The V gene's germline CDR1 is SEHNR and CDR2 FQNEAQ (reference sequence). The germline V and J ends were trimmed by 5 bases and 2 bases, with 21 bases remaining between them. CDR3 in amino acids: CASSIGVGQGSQETQYF. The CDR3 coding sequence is TGTGCCAGCAGCATCGGGGTCGGGCAGGGTTCACAAGAGACCCAGTACTTC.

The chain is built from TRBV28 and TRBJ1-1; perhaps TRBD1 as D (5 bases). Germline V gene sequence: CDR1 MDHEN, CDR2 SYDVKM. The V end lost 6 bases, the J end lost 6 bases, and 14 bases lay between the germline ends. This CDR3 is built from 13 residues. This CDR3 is CASSWGGLPEAFF. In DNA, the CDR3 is TGTGCCAGCAGCTGGGGGGGGTTGCCTGAAGCTTTCTTT.

CDR3 in DNA: TGTGCCAGCAGTTACTACCCCCATGGCGATGAGCAGTTCTTC. This encodes CASSYYPHGDEQFF. The rearrangement uses TRBV6-5 and TRBJ2-1; D call uncertain. V was trimmed by 1 base and J by 8 bases, leaving 12 bases between them. This CDR3 region has 14 residues. Looked up from germline, CDR1 is MNHEY and CDR2 is SVGAGI.

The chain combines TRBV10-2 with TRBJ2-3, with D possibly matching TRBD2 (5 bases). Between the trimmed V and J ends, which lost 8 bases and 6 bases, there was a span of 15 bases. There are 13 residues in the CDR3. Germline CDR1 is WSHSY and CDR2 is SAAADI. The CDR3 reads CASSGLPGDTQYF. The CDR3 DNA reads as TGCGCCAGCTCGGGCCTCCCGGGGGATACGCAGTATTTT.

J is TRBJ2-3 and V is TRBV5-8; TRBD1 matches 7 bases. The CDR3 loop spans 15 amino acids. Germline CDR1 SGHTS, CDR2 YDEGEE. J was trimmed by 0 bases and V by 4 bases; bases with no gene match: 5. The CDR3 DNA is TGTGCCAGCAGCGTGACAGGGTCTAGCACAGATACGCAGTATTTT. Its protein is CASSVTGSSTDTQYF.

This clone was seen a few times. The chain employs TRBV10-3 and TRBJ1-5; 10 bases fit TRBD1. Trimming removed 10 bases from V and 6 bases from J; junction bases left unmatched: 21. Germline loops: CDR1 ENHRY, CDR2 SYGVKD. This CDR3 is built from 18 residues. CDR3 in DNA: TGTGCCACCAGGACCGGGACAGGGGATTCACCAAATCGTCAGCCCCAGCATTTT. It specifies CATRTGTGDSPNRQPQHF.

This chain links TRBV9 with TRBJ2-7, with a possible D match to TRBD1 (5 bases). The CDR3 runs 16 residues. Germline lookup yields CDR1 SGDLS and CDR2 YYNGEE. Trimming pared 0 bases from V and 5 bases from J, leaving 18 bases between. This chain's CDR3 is CASSVGDQGLLHEQYF. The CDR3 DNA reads TGTGCCAGCAGCGTAGGAGATCAGGGTTTATTACACGAGCAGTACTTC.

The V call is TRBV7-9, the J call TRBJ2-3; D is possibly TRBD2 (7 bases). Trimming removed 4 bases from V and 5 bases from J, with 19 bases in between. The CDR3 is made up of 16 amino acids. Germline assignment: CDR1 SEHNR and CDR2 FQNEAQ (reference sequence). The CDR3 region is CASSSITSEGGDTQYF. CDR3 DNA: TGTGCCAGCAGCTCAATCACTAGCGAGGGGGGAGATACGCAGTATTTT.

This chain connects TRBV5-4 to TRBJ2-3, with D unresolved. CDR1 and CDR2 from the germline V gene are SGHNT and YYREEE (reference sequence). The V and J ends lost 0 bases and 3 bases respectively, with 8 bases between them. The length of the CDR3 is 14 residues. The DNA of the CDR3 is TGTGCCAGCAGCTTGGAAAAGGGAACAGATACGCAGTATTTT. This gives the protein CASSLEKGTDTQYF.

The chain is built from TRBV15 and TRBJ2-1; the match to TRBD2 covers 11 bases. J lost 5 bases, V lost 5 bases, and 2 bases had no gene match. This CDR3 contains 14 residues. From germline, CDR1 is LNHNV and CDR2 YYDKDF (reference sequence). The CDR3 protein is CATSELAGDNEQFF. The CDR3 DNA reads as TGTGCCACCAGCGAACTAGCGGGAGACAATGAGCAGTTCTTC.

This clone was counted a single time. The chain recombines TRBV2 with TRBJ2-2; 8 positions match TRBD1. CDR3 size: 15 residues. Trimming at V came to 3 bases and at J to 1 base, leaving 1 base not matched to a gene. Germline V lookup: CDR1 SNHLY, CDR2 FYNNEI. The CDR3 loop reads CASSDDRGNTGELFF. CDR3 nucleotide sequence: TGTGCCAGCAGTGACGACAGGGGGAACACCGGGGAGCTGTTTTTT.

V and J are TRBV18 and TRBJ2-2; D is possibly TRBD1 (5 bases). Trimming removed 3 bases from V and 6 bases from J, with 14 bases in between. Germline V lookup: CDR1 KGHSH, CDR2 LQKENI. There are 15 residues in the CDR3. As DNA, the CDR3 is TGTGCCAGCTCACCGGTACAGGTTAAAGCCGGGGAGCTGTTTTTT. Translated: CASSPVQVKAGELFF.

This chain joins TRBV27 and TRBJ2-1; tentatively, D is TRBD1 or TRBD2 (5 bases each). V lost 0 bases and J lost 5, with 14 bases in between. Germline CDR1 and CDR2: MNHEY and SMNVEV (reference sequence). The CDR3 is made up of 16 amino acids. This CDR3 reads CASSLSGTARNNEQFF. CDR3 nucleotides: TGTGCCAGCAGTTTATCGGGGACGGCTCGGAACAATGAGCAGTTCTTC.

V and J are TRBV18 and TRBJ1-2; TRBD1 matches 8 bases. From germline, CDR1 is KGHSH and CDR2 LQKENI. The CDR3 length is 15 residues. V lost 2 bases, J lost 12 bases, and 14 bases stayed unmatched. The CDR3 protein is CASSPNEDREGGDTF. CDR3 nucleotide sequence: TGTGCCAGCTCACCAAACGAGGACAGGGAAGGAGGCGACACCTTC.

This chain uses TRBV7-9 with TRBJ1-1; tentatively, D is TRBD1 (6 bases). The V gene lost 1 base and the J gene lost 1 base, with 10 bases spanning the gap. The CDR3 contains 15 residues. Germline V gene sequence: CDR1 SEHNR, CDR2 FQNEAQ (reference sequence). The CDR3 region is CASSLGGTKNTEAFF. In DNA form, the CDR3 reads TGTGCCAGCAGCTTAGGTGGGACAAAGAACACTGAAGCTTTCTTT.

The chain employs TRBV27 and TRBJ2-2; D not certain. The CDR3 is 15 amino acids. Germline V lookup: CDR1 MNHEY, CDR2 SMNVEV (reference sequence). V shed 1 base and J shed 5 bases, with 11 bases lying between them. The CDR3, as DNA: TGTGCCAGCAGTTTATTGGCAGCTGGGACCGGGGAGCTGTTTTTT. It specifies CASSLLAAGTGELFF.